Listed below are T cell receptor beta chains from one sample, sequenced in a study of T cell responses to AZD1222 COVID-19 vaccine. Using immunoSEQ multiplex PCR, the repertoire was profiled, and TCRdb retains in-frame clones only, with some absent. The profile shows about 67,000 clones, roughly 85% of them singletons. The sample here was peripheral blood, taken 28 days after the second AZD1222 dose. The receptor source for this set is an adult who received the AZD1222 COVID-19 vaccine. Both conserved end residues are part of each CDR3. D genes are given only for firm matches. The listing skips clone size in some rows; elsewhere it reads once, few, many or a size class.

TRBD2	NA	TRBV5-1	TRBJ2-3	CASSLALVAGGPGDTQYF	TGCGCCAGCAGCTTGGCGCTGGTAGCGGGGGGGCCTGGAGATACGCAGTATTTT
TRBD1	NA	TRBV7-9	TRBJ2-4	CASSPDRGVDIQYF	TGTGCCAGCAGCCCAGACAGGGGGGTAGACATTCAGTACTTC
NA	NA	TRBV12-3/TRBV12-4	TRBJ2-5	CASTRGGTQYF	TGTGCCAGCACGAGAGGGGGGACCCAGTACTTC
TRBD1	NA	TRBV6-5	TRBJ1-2	CASSYWGTGLYGYTF	TGTGCCAGCAGTTACTGGGGGACAGGCCTCTATGGCTACACCTTC
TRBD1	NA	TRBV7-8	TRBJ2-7	CASSNRDSYEQYF	TGTGCCAGCAGTAACCGGGACAGCTACGAGCAGTACTTC
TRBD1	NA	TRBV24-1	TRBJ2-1	CATSDSGQVVNNEQFF	TGTGCCACCAGTGATTCGGGACAGGTGGTAAACAATGAGCAGTTCTTC
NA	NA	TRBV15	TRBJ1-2	CATSRFRGNYGYTF	TGTGCCACCAGCAGGTTCCGGGGGAACTATGGCTACACCTTC
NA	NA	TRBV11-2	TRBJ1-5	CASSLSGQPQHF	TGTGCCAGCAGCTTATCAGGCCAGCCCCAGCATTTT
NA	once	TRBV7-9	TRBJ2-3	CASSPPGPEGDTQYF	TGTGCCAGCAGCCCCCCGGGACCCGAAGGAGATACGCAGTATTTT
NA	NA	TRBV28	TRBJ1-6	CASSPPTQGLGNSPLHF	TGTGCCAGCAGTCCCCCTACACAGGGACTAGGGAATTCACCCCTCCACTTT
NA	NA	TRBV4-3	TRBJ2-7	CASSQDGGSPSYEQYF	TGCGCCAGCAGCCAAGACGGGGGCTCTCCCTCTTACGAGCAGTACTTC
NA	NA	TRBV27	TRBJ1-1	CASSSTGFFGNTEAFF	TGTGCCAGCAGTTCCACAGGGTTCTTTGGGAACACTGAAGCCTTCTTT
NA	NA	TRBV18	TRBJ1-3	CASSPIPSSGNTIYF	TGTGCCAGCTCACCAATCCCAAGCTCTGGAAACACCATATATTTT
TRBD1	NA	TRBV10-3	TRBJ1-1	CAIILTGRGSTEAFF	TGTGCCATCATTCTGACAGGGCGGGGGAGCACTGAAGCTTTCTTT
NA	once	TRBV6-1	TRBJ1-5	CASSELGFQPQHF	TGTGCCAGCAGTGAATTAGGGTTTCAGCCCCAGCATTTT
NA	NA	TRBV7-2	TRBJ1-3	CASSLRGSSSGNTIYF	TGTGCCAGCAGCTTACGGGGTTCTAGCTCTGGAAACACCATATATTTT
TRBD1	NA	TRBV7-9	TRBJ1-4	CASSPRLGQGGEKLFF	TGTGCCAGCAGCCCCCGGCTGGGACAGGGAGGTGAAAAACTGTTTTTT
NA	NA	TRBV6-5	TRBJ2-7	CASSLTGTGKQYF	TGTGCCAGCAGCCTAACAGGAACAGGCAAGCAGTACTTC
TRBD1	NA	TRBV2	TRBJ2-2	CASRWDRDTGELFF	TGTGCCAGTAGGTGGGACAGGGACACCGGGGAGCTGTTTTTT
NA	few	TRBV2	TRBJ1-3	CASSDGVTSGNTIYF	TGTGCCAGCAGTGACGGAGTCACATCTGGAAACACCATATATTTT
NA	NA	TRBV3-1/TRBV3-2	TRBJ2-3	CASSQVVSTDTQYF	TGTGCCAGCAGCCAAGTGGTCAGTACAGATACGCAGTATTTT
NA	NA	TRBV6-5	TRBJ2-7	CASKAESFSAREQYF	TGTGCCAGCAAAGCGGAAAGCTTTTCGGCTCGCGAGCAGTACTTC
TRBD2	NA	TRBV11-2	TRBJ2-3	CASTFLAGGADTQYF	TGTGCCAGCACTTTTCTAGCGGGGGGGGCAGATACGCAGTATTTT
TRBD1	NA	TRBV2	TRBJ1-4	CASRLTGGEEKLFF	TGTGCCAGCAGACTGACAGGGGGAGAGGAAAAACTGTTTTTT
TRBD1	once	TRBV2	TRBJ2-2	CARGTGITGELFF	TGTGCCAGGGGGACAGGGATTACCGGGGAGCTGTTTTTT
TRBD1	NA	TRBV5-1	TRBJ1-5	CASNPDRDDSNQPQHF	TGCGCCAGCAACCCCGACAGGGACGATAGCAATCAGCCCCAGCATTTT
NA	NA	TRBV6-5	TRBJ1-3	CASSLGGHTIYF	TGTGCCAGCAGTCTGGGGGGACACACCATATATTTT
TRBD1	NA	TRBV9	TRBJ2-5	CASSVMGQGGETQYF	TGTGCCAGCAGCGTAATGGGACAGGGGGGTGAGACCCAGTACTTC
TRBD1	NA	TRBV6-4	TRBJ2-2	CASSAGTGYGGELFF	TGTGCCAGCTCTGCCGGGACAGGGTACGGCGGGGAGCTGTTTTTT
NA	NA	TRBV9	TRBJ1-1	CASSVVGEMNTEAFF	TGTGCCAGCAGCGTAGTTGGAGAGATGAACACTGAAGCTTTCTTT
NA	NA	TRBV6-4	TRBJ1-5	CASSEDLGVQPQHF	TGTGCCAGCAGCGAGGACTTGGGTGTCCAGCCCCAGCATTTT
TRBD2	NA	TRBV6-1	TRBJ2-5	CASSDGGAQETQYF	TGTGCCAGCAGTGACGGGGGGGCACAAGAGACCCAGTACTTC
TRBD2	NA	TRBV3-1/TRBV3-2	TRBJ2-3	CASGGGGTDTQYF	TGTGCCAGCGGGGGCGGGGGGACAGATACGCAGTATTTT
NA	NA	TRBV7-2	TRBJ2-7	CASSLGSAETKEQYF	TGTGCCAGCAGCTTAGGGTCGGCGGAGACGAAAGAGCAGTACTTC
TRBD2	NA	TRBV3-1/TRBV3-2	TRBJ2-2	CASSQATSGGTGELFF	TGTGCCAGCAGCCAAGCGACTAGCGGGGGCACCGGGGAGCTGTTTTTT